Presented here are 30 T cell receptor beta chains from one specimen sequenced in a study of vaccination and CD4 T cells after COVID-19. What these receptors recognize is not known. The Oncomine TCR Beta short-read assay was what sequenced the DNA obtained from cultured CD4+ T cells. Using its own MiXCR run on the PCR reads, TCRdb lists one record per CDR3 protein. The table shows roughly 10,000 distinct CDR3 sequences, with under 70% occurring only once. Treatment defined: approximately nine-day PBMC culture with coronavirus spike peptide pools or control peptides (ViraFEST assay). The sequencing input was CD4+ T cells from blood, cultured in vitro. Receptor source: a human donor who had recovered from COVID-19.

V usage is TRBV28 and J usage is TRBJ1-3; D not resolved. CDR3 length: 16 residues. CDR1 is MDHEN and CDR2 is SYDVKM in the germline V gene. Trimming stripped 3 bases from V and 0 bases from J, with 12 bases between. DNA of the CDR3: TGTGCCAGCAGTTTTGTCGCCGCTCGCTCTGGAAACACCATATATTTT. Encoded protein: CASSFVAARSGNTIYF. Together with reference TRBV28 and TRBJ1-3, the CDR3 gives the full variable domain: DVKVTQSSRYLVKRTGEKVFLECVQDMDHENMFWYRQDPGLGLRLIYFSYDVKMKEKGDIPEGYSVSREKKERFSLILESASTNQTSMYLCASSFVAARSGNTIYFGEGSWLTVV.

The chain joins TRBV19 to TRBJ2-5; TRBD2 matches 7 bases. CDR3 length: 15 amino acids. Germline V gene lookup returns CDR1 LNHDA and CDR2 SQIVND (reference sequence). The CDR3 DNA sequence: TGTGCTATAAGTACACCGGGACTACTTAAAGAGACCCAGTACTTC. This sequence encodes CAISTPGLLKETQYF.

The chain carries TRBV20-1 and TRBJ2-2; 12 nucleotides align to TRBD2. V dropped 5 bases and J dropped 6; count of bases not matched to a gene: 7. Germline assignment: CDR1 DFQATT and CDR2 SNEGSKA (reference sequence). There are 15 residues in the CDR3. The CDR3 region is CSALGRLAGAGELFF. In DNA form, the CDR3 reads TGCAGTGCTTTGGGAAGACTAGCGGGAGCCGGGGAGCTGTTTTTT.

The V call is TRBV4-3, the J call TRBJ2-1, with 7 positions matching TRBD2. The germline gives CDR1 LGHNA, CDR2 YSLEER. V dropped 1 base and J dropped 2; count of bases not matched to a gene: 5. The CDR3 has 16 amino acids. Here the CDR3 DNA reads TGCGCCAGCAGCCAAGGTCCCAGCGGGGCCTACAATGAGCAGTTCTTC. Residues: CASSQGPSGAYNEQFF.

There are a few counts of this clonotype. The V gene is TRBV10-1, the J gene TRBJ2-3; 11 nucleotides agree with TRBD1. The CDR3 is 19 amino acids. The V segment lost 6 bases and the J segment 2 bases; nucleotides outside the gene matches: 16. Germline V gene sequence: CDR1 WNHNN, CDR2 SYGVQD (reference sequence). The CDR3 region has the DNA TGCGCCAGCAGACCAGGACAGGGGGCTACCTTCCTCAACACAGATACGCAGTATTTT. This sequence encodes CASRPGQGATFLNTDTQYF.

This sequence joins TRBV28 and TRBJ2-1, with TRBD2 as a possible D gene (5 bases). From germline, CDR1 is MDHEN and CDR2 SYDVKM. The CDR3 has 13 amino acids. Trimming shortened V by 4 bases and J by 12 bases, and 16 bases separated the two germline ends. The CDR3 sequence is CASSSDSQTGQFF. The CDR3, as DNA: TGTGCCAGCAGTTCGGACTCCCAGACCGGGCAGTTCTTC.

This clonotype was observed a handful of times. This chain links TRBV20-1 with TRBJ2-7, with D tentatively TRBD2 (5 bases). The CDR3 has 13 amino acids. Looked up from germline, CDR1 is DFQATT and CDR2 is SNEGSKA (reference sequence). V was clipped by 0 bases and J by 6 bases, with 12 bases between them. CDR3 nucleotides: TGCAGTGCTAGAGAACTAGAAGGGCGCGAGCAGTACTTC. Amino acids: CSARELEGREQYF.

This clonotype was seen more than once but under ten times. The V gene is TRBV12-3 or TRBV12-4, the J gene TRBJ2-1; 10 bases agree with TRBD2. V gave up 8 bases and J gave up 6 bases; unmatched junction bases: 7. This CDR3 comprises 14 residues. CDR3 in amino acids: CASLLAGAPNEQFF. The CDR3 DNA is TGTGCCAGCCTCCTAGCGGGAGCTCCCAATGAGCAGTTCTTC.

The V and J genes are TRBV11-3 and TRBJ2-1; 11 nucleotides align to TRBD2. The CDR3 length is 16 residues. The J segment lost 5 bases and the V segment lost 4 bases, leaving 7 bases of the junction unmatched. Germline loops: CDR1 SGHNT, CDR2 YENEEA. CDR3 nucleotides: TGTGCCAGCAGCTCCCGACTAGCGGGGACAGACAATGAGCAGTTCTTC. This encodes CASSSRLAGTDNEQFF.

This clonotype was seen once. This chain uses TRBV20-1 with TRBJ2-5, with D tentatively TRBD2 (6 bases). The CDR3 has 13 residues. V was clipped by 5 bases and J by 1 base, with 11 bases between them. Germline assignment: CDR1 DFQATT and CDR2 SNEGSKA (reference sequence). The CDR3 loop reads CSARRGSQETQYF. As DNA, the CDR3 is TGCAGTGCTCGGCGGGGCAGCCAAGAGACCCAGTACTTC.

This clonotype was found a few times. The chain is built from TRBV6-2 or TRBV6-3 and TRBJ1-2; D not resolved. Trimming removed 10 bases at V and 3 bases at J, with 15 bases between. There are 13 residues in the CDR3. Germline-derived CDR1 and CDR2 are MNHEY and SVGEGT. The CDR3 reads CATIPAQDYGYTF. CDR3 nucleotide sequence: TGTGCCACCATACCGGCGCAGGACTATGGCTACACCTTC.

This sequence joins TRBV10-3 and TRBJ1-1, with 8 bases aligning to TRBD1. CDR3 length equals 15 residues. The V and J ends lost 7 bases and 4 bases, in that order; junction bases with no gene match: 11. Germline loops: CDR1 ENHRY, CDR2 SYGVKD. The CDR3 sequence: CAITADRDFSTEAFF. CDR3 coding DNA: TGTGCCATCACCGCGGACAGGGATTTTAGCACTGAAGCTTTCTTT.

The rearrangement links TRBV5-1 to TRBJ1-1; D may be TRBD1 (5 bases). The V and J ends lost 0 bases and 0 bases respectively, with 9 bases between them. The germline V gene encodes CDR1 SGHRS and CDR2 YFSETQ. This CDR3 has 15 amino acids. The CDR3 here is CASSLEGQLNTEAFF. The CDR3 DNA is TGCGCCAGCAGCTTGGAGGGGCAGCTGAACACTGAAGCTTTCTTT.

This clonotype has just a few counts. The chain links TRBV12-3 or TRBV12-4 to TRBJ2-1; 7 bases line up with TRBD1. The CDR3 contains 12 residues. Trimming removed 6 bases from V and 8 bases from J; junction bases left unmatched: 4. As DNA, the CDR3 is TGTGCCAGCAGCCAACAGGGGTATGAGCAGTTCTTC. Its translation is CASSQQGYEQFF.

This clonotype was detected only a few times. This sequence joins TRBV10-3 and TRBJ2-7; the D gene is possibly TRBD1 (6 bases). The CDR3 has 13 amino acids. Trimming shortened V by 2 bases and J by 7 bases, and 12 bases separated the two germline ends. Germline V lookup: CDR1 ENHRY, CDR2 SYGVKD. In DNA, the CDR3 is TGTGCCATCAGTGAGCGGACAGTTTTTGAGCAGTACTTC. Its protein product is CAISERTVFEQYF.

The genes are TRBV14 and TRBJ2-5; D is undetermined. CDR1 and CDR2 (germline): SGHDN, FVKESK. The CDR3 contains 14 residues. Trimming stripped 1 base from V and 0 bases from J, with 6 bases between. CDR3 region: CASSQATYQETQYF. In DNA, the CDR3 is TGTGCCAGCAGCCAAGCAACGTACCAAGAGACCCAGTACTTC.

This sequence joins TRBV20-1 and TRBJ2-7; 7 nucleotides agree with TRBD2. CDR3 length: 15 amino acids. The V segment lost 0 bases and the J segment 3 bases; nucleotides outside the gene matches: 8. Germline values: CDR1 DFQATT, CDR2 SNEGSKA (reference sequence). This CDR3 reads CSAREPSSGLYEQYF. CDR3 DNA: TGCAGTGCTAGAGAGCCGTCTAGCGGCCTCTACGAGCAGTACTTC.

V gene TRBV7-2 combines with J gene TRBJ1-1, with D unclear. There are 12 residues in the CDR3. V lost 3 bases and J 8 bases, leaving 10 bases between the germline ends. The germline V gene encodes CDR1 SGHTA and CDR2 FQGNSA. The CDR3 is CASSFLLGEAFF. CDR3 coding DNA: TGTGCCAGCAGCTTTCTCTTGGGCGAAGCTTTCTTT.

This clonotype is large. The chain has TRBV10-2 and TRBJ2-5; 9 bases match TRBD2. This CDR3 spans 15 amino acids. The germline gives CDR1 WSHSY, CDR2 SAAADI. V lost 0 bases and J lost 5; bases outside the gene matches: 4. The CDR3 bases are TGCGCCAGCAGTGAGTCTCTAGCGGGATTGGAGACCCAGTACTTC. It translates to CASSESLAGLETQYF.

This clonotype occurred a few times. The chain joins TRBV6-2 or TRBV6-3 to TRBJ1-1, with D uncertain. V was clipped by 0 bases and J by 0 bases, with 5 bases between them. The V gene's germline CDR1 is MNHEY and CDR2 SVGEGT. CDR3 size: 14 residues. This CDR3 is CASSYSRLNTEAFF. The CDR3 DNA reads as TGTGCCAGCAGTTACTCGAGATTGAACACTGAAGCTTTCTTT.

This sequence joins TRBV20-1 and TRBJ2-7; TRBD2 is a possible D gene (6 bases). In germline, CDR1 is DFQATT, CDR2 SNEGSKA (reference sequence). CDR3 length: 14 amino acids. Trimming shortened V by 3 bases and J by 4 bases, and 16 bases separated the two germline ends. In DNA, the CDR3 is TGCAGTGCTAGGACCCCAGGCGGGATGTACGAGCAGTACTTC. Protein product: CSARTPGGMYEQYF.

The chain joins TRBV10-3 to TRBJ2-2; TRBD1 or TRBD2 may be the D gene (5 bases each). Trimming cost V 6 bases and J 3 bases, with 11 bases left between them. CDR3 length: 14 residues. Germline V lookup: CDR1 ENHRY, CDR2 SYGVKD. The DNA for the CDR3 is TGTGCCATCAGGCCACTAGGGGACACCGGGGAGCTGTTTTTT. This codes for CAIRPLGDTGELFF.

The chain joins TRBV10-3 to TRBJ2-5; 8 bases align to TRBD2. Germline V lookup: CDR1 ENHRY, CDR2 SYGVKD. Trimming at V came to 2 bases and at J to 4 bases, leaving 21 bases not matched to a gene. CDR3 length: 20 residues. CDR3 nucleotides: TGTGCCATCAGTGAGCCAAAGGGACTAGTGAGTCCCAAAGAGGGAGAGACCCAGTACTTC. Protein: CAISEPKGLVSPKEGETQYF.

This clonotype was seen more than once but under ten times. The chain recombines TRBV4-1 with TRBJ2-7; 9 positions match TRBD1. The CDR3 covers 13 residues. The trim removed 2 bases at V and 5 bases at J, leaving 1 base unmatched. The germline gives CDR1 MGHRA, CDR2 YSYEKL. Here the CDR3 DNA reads TGCGCCAGCAGCCAAAGGACAGGGGACGAGCAGTACTTC. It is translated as CASSQRTGDEQYF.

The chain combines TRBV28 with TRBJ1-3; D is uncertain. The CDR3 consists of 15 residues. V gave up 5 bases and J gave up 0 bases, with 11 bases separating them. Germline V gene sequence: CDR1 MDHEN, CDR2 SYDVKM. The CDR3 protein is CASSLRRDSGNTIYF. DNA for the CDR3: TGTGCCAGCAGTCTTAGACGGGACTCTGGAAACACCATATATTTT.

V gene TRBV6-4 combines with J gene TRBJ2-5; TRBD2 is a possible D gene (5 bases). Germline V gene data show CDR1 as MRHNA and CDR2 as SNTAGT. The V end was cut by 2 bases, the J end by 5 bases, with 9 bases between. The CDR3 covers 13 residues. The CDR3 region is CASSDDAGETQYF. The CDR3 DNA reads TGTGCCAGCAGTGACGACGCGGGCGAGACCCAGTACTTC.

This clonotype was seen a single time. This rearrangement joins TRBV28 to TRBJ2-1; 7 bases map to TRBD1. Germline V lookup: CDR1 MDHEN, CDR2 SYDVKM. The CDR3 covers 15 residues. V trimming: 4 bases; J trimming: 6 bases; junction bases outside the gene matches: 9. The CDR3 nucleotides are TGTGCCAGCAGTTCTCGGGACAGAGAGGTCAATGAGCAGTTCTTC. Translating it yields CASSSRDREVNEQFF.

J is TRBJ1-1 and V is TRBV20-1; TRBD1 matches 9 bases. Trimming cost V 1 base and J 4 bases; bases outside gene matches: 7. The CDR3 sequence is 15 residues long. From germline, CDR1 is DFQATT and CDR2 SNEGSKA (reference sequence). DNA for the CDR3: TGCAGTGCTAGAGGGGACAGGGAAGAGTCCACTGAAGCTTTCTTT. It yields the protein CSARGDREESTEAFF.

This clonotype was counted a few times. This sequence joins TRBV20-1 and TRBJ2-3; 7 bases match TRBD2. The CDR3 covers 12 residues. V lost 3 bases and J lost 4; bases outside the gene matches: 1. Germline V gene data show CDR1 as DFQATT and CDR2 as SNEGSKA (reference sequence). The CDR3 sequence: CSARGGADTQYF. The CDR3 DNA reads TGCAGTGCTAGGGGGGGGGCAGATACGCAGTATTTT.

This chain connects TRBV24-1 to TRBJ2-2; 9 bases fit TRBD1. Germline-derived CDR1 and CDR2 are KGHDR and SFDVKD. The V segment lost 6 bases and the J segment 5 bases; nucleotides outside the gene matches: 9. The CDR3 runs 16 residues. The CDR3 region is CATSRNRGPRTGELFF. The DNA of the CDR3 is TGTGCCACCAGTCGAAACAGGGGGCCGCGGACCGGGGAGCTGTTTTTT.